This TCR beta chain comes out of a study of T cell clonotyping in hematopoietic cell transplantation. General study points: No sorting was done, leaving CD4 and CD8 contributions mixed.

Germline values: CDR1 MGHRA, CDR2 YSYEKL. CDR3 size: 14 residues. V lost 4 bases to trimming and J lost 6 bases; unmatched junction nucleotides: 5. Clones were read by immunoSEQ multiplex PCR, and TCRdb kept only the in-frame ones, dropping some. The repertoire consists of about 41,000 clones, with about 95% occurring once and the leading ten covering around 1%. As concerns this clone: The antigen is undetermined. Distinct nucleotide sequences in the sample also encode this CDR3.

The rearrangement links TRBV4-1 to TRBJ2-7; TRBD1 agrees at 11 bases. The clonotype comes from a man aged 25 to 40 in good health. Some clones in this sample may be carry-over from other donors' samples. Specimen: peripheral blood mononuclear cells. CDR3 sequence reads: CASSPGQGASEQYF. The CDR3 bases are TGCGCCAGCAGCCCTGGACAGGGGGCCTCCGAGCAGTACTTC.